The 4 T cell receptor beta chains given below trace back to one sample, sequenced in a study of blood T cell repertoires in COVID-19. Libraries were prepared by immunoSEQ multiplex PCR; TCRdb keeps only in-frame clonotypes and omits some of them. The sample holds some 73,000 clones, about four fifths seen once. The sequencing sample was made of peripheral blood. The receptors shown here come from a woman aged 55-70 years with acute or convalescent COVID-19.

The chain joins TRBV3-1 (or the pseudogene TRBV3-2) to TRBJ2-7; 7 positions match TRBD2. The CDR3 sequence is 14 residues long. The germline CDR1 and CDR2 sequences are LGHDT and YNNKEL (reference sequence). V lost 4 bases to trimming and J lost 6 bases; unmatched junction nucleotides: 9. The CDR3 reads CASSPQAGRSEQYF. The CDR3 nucleotides are TGTGCCAGCAGCCCCCAAGCGGGGAGGAGCGAGCAGTACTTC.

CDR3 in DNA: TGTGCCAGCAGCTTGGATGGGGGCCAGCCCCAGCATTTT. Residues: CASSLDGGQPQHF. The chain is built from TRBV5-4 and TRBJ1-5, with a weak D call TRBD1 (6 bases). CDR3 size: 13 residues. From germline, CDR1 is SGHNT and CDR2 YYREEE (reference sequence). Trimming took off 0 bases at V and 7 bases at J, with 8 bases between the two ends.

The chain uses TRBV29-1 and TRBJ2-3; D remains unclear. Germline values: CDR1 SQVTM, CDR2 ANQGSEA. Trimming took off 3 bases at V and 5 bases at J, with 6 bases between the two ends. The CDR3 spans 11 residues. The CDR3 loop is CSVEFGDTQYF. Written as DNA, the CDR3 is TGCAGCGTTGAGTTCGGAGATACGCAGTATTTT.

In this sample, this clone turned up a few times. This rearrangement joins TRBV5-1 to TRBJ1-1; TRBD1 matches 8 bases. The CDR3 has 14 amino acids. Germline V gene data show CDR1 as SGHRS and CDR2 as YFSETQ. V lost 3 bases, J lost 4 bases, and 5 bases stayed unmatched. CDR3 amino acids: CASSWDTGGTEAFF. In DNA, the CDR3 is TGCGCCAGCAGCTGGGATACAGGGGGCACTGAAGCTTTCTTT.